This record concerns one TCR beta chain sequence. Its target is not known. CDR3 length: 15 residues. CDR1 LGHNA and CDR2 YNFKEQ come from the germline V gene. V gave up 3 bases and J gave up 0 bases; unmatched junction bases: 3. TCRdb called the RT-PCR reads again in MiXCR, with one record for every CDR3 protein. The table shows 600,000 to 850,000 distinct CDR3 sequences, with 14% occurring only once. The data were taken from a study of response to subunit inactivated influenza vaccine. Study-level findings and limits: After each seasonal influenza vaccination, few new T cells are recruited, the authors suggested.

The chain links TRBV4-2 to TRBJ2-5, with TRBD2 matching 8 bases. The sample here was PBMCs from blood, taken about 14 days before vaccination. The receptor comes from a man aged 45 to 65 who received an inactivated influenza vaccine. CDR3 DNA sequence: TGTGCCAGCAGCCACGCTAGCGGGTACCAAGAGACCCAGTACTTC. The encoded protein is CASSHASGYQETQYF.